The rows below give T cell receptor beta chains drawn from one sample of a study of T cells after yellow fever vaccination. MiXCR, applied by TCRdb to the 5' RACE reads, yields one record per CDR3 protein. The table lists around 300,000 distinct CDR3 sequences, approximately 4% of them singletons. The specimen comprised PBMCs, sampled 5 days after the yellow fever booster vaccination. Receptors were obtained from a young man who received the YFV17D yellow fever vaccine. The CDR3 runs from the conserved cysteine through the conserved F or W. The order of the fields is V gene, J gene, clone size, CDR3 length, D gene, CDR3 DNA, CDR3 protein. The D gene is left open where the match is weak. Not every row has a clone size; where given, it reads once, few, many or a size class.

v_call: TRBV6-6; j_call: TRBJ2-4; clone_size: many; cdr3_length: 12; d_call: -; cdr3_nt: TGTGCCAGCAGTAACAAGAAAAACATTCAGTACTTC; cdr3_aa: CASSNKKNIQYF
v_call: TRBV20-1; j_call: TRBJ1-5; clone_size: few; cdr3_length: 14; d_call: -; cdr3_nt: TGCAGTGCTAGAGATTCCGGGGGGTCACAGCCCCAGCATTTT; cdr3_aa: CSARDSGGSQPQHF
v_call: TRBV6-6; j_call: TRBJ2-7; clone_size: -; cdr3_length: 15; d_call: TRBD1; cdr3_nt: TGTGCCAGCAGTTACTCCGGGACAGGTCCCTACGAGCAGTACTTC; cdr3_aa: CASSYSGTGPYEQYF
v_call: TRBV14; j_call: TRBJ2-3; clone_size: -; cdr3_length: 14; d_call: TRBD2; cdr3_nt: TGTGCCAGCAGCCAGGGGACTAGCGCGAATACGCAGTATTTT; cdr3_aa: CASSQGTSANTQYF
v_call: TRBV2; j_call: TRBJ1-1; clone_size: few; cdr3_length: 16; d_call: -; cdr3_nt: TGTGCCAGCAATGACCCGACCTATGGCAGGGACACTGAAGCTTTCTTT; cdr3_aa: CASNDPTYGRDTEAFF
v_call: TRBV7-2; j_call: TRBJ1-6; clone_size: many; cdr3_length: 12; d_call: -; cdr3_nt: TGTGCCAGCAGCTACGCAAATTCACCCCTCCACTTT; cdr3_aa: CASSYANSPLHF
v_call: TRBV5-1; j_call: TRBJ2-7; clone_size: many; cdr3_length: 12; d_call: -; cdr3_nt: TGCGCCAGCAGCTTGGCCTCCGAGGAGCAGTACTTC; cdr3_aa: CASSLASEEQYF
v_call: TRBV20-1; j_call: TRBJ2-3; clone_size: many; cdr3_length: 14; d_call: -; cdr3_nt: TGCAGTGCTACGGGGCCGGGAAGGGGGGATACGCAGTATTTT; cdr3_aa: CSATGPGRGDTQYF
v_call: TRBV5-6; j_call: TRBJ2-3; clone_size: few; cdr3_length: 14; d_call: -; cdr3_nt: TGTGCCAGCAGCTTCGGGGCTGGGTCGGATACGCAGTATTTT; cdr3_aa: CASSFGAGSDTQYF
v_call: TRBV7-8; j_call: TRBJ2-7; clone_size: many; cdr3_length: 14; d_call: -; cdr3_nt: TGTGCCAGCAGCAGAGGTGAAACAGGGATTGAGCAGTACTTC; cdr3_aa: CASSRGETGIEQYF
v_call: TRBV12-3/TRBV12-4; j_call: TRBJ2-6; clone_size: few; cdr3_length: 16; d_call: TRBD2; cdr3_nt: TGTGCCAGCAGTTTGGGACTAATCTCTGGGGCCAACGTCCTGACTTTC; cdr3_aa: CASSLGLISGANVLTF
v_call: TRBV4-2; j_call: TRBJ1-1; clone_size: -; cdr3_length: 16; d_call: TRBD1; cdr3_nt: TGTGCCAGCAGCCAAGATATAAGGGGGCTTGGGACTGAAGCTTTCTTT; cdr3_aa: CASSQDIRGLGTEAFF
v_call: TRBV10-3; j_call: TRBJ1-4; clone_size: -; cdr3_length: 11; d_call: -; cdr3_nt: TGTGCCATCAGTGAGTCCGAAAAACTGTTTTTT; cdr3_aa: CAISESEKLFF
v_call: TRBV4-3; j_call: TRBJ2-1; clone_size: few; cdr3_length: 21; d_call: TRBD2; cdr3_nt: TGCGCCAGCAGCCAAATCAGTATGGGCCTAGCGGGGGATCTCTCCTACAATGAGCAGTTCTTC; cdr3_aa: CASSQISMGLAGDLSYNEQFF
v_call: TRBV9; j_call: TRBJ2-1; clone_size: few; cdr3_length: 15; d_call: -; cdr3_nt: TGTGCCAGCAGCGTAGAGGAGGGGCCCTACAATGAGCAGTTCTTC; cdr3_aa: CASSVEEGPYNEQFF
v_call: TRBV11-2; j_call: TRBJ1-2; clone_size: many; cdr3_length: 14; d_call: -; cdr3_nt: TGTGCCAGCAGCCCACAACAAGAATACTATGGCTACACCTTC; cdr3_aa: CASSPQQEYYGYTF
v_call: TRBV29-1; j_call: TRBJ2-2; clone_size: -; cdr3_length: 15; d_call: -; cdr3_nt: TGCAGCGTTGAAGATCGGGGCAGGGACACCGGGGAGCTGTTTTTT; cdr3_aa: CSVEDRGRDTGELFF
v_call: TRBV4-3; j_call: TRBJ1-1; clone_size: -; cdr3_length: 15; d_call: -; cdr3_nt: TGCGCCAGCAGCCAAGATGCCAGGGTTAACACTGAAGCTTTCTTT; cdr3_aa: CASSQDARVNTEAFF
v_call: TRBV5-1; j_call: TRBJ1-2; clone_size: -; cdr3_length: 13; d_call: -; cdr3_nt: TGCGCCAGCAGCAACCCCCAGGGAGGAGGCTACACCTTC; cdr3_aa: CASSNPQGGGYTF
v_call: TRBV5-4; j_call: TRBJ2-1; clone_size: -; cdr3_length: 16; d_call: TRBD2; cdr3_nt: TGTGCCAGCAGCGCGGACCGTGGACTAGCGGGGATGAAACAGTTCTTC; cdr3_aa: CASSADRGLAGMKQFF
v_call: TRBV5-4; j_call: TRBJ2-1; clone_size: -; cdr3_length: 15; d_call: TRBD2; cdr3_nt: TGTGCCAGCAGCTTGCGACTAGCCTCCTACAATGAGCAGTTCTTC; cdr3_aa: CASSLRLASYNEQFF
v_call: TRBV4-1; j_call: TRBJ1-2; clone_size: -; cdr3_length: 16; d_call: -; cdr3_nt: TGCGCCAGCAGCCAAGGGTTGTCAGGTCTTAGATATGGCTACACCTTC; cdr3_aa: CASSQGLSGLRYGYTF
v_call: TRBV24-1; j_call: TRBJ1-4; clone_size: few; cdr3_length: 19; d_call: TRBD1; cdr3_nt: TGTGCCACCAGTGATTTAGAGGAGAATGAAAAACTCCGACAGGGAATTCTGTTTTTT; cdr3_aa: CATSDLEENEKLRQGILFF
v_call: TRBV20-1; j_call: TRBJ2-1; clone_size: many; cdr3_length: 15; d_call: TRBD1; cdr3_nt: TGCAGTGCTAGAGACTTTCGGGACAGCGACAATGAGCAGTTCTTC; cdr3_aa: CSARDFRDSDNEQFF
v_call: TRBV9; j_call: TRBJ2-1; clone_size: few; cdr3_length: 16; d_call: -; cdr3_nt: TGTGCCAGCAGCCCGCGAGGGGGAATGGGTTACAATGAGCAGTTCTTC; cdr3_aa: CASSPRGGMGYNEQFF
v_call: TRBV5-6; j_call: TRBJ2-3; clone_size: -; cdr3_length: 14; d_call: TRBD2; cdr3_nt: TGTGCCAGCAGGACTAGCGGGGGAGGGGATACGCAGTATTTT; cdr3_aa: CASRTSGGGDTQYF
v_call: TRBV4-3; j_call: TRBJ1-4; clone_size: few; cdr3_length: 15; d_call: -; cdr3_nt: TGCGCCAGCAGCCAAGATGTAGGAAATAATGAAAAACTGTTTTTT; cdr3_aa: CASSQDVGNNEKLFF
v_call: TRBV6-6; j_call: TRBJ2-7; clone_size: few; cdr3_length: 15; d_call: -; cdr3_nt: TGTGCCAGCAGTTGGGACCGGGACGGTTCCTACGAGCAGTACTTC; cdr3_aa: CASSWDRDGSYEQYF
v_call: TRBV7-2; j_call: TRBJ1-5; clone_size: many; cdr3_length: 15; d_call: TRBD1; cdr3_nt: TGTGCCAGCAGCCCGACCGGACAGGGAGGGCAGCCCCAGCATTTT; cdr3_aa: CASSPTGQGGQPQHF
v_call: TRBV2; j_call: TRBJ2-3; clone_size: -; cdr3_length: 15; d_call: TRBD1; cdr3_nt: TGTGCCAGCAGTGAAGGGCAGGGGGGCACAGATACGCAGTATTTT; cdr3_aa: CASSEGQGGTDTQYF
v_call: TRBV6-2/TRBV6-3; j_call: TRBJ2-1; clone_size: few; cdr3_length: 14; d_call: -; cdr3_nt: TGTGCCAGCAGTTACTACGACGGTTACAATGAGCAGTTCTTC; cdr3_aa: CASSYYDGYNEQFF
v_call: TRBV4-2; j_call: TRBJ1-6; clone_size: -; cdr3_length: 14; d_call: -; cdr3_nt: TGTGCCAGCAGCCAAGATGGGCCGTTATCACCCCTCCACTTT; cdr3_aa: CASSQDGPLSPLHF
v_call: TRBV5-1; j_call: TRBJ2-2; clone_size: many; cdr3_length: 13; d_call: -; cdr3_nt: TGCGCCAGCAGCTGGAGCCGAGAGCTAGGGCTGTTTTTT; cdr3_aa: CASSWSRELGLFF
v_call: TRBV19; j_call: TRBJ1-1; clone_size: few; cdr3_length: 11; d_call: TRBD1; cdr3_nt: TGTGCCAGTACCATGGACAGGTCGGCTTTCTTT; cdr3_aa: CASTMDRSAFF
v_call: TRBV9; j_call: TRBJ2-3; clone_size: -; cdr3_length: 16; d_call: -; cdr3_nt: TGTGCCAGCAGCGTAGGGGGGACCCCTAGCACAGATACGCAGTATTTT; cdr3_aa: CASSVGGTPSTDTQYF
v_call: TRBV20-1; j_call: TRBJ2-3; clone_size: many; cdr3_length: 14; d_call: -; cdr3_nt: TGCAGTGCCAAACCGGGTCCTAGCACAGATACGCAGTATTTT; cdr3_aa: CSAKPGPSTDTQYF
v_call: TRBV4-3; j_call: TRBJ2-2; clone_size: many; cdr3_length: 13; d_call: -; cdr3_nt: TGCGCCAGCAGCCAAGATCTGGGGTCCCAGCTGTTTTTT; cdr3_aa: CASSQDLGSQLFF
v_call: TRBV9; j_call: TRBJ2-1; clone_size: -; cdr3_length: 14; d_call: TRBD2; cdr3_nt: TGTGCCAGTGGGGCCGGGACTACTTACAATGAGCAGTTCTTC; cdr3_aa: CASGAGTTYNEQFF
v_call: TRBV28; j_call: TRBJ2-3; clone_size: few; cdr3_length: 13; d_call: TRBD1; cdr3_nt: TGTGCCACCCTGACAGGGGGCCCAGATACGCAGTATTTT; cdr3_aa: CATLTGGPDTQYF
v_call: TRBV21-1; j_call: TRBJ1-5; clone_size: -; cdr3_length: 16; d_call: -; cdr3_nt: TGTGCCAGCCCCCCACGGCAGGGGAATCAGCCTTTTCCCCAGCATTTT; cdr3_aa: CASPPRQGNQPFPQHF
v_call: TRBV20-1; j_call: TRBJ2-5; clone_size: few; cdr3_length: 15; d_call: TRBD2; cdr3_nt: TGCAGTGCTAGGGGACTAGCGGGGGGGGTAGAGACCCAGTACTTC; cdr3_aa: CSARGLAGGVETQYF
v_call: TRBV11-2; j_call: TRBJ2-7; clone_size: few; cdr3_length: 15; d_call: TRBD2; cdr3_nt: TGTGCCAGCAGCTTAATTCGGGGGGGCCTCCACGAGCAGTACTTC; cdr3_aa: CASSLIRGGLHEQYF
v_call: TRBV7-2; j_call: TRBJ2-7; clone_size: many; cdr3_length: 12; d_call: -; cdr3_nt: TGTGCCAGCAGCCTGGACAGCCTCGAGCAGTACTTC; cdr3_aa: CASSLDSLEQYF
v_call: TRBV5-4; j_call: TRBJ1-2; clone_size: -; cdr3_length: 13; d_call: TRBD1; cdr3_nt: TGTGCCAGCAGGGGACAGGAAATATATGGCTACACCTTC; cdr3_aa: CASRGQEIYGYTF
v_call: TRBV24-1; j_call: TRBJ2-1; clone_size: -; cdr3_length: 15; d_call: -; cdr3_nt: TGTGCCACCAGTGATCGACACGCCCCTTACAATGAGCAGTTCTTC; cdr3_aa: CATSDRHAPYNEQFF
v_call: TRBV5-6; j_call: TRBJ1-1; clone_size: -; cdr3_length: 15; d_call: -; cdr3_nt: TGTGCCAGCAGCGACCGGACCCGGTACAACACTGAAGCTTTCTTT; cdr3_aa: CASSDRTRYNTEAFF